Sequencing of this T cell receptor (beta chain) was carried out in a study of Graves' ophthalmopathy and Graves' hyperthyroidism. Study-wide findings and caveats: Most thyroid clonotypes expanded beyond 0.001 frequency were also found in blood.

This clonotype was counted many times. Its antigen is currently unknown. This CDR3 is 15 amino acids long. CDR1 SGHTA and CDR2 FQGNSA come from the germline V gene. Trimming left V 1 base short and J 0 bases short, with 9 bases between. RNA served as the template for amplifying TCR beta CDR3 regions. Amplification began with first-round RT-PCR using HTBI primers, then second-round multiplex PCR was performed. TCRdb reprocessed the multiplex PCR reads with MiXCR, giving one entry per CDR3 protein. The sample consists of approximately 210,000 distinct CDR3 sequences, 29% of them appearing once. With a duration under 3 months, ophthalmopathy in the donors showed moderate-to-severe activity, CAS ≥3 and NOSPECS ≥4.

The specimen was peripheral blood. The clonotype comes from a man aged 50 or older with Graves' ophthalmopathy. The chain employs TRBV7-2 and TRBJ2-5; a possible D gene is TRBD2 (6 bases). The CDR3 spells CASSLGGGYQETQYF. CDR3 sequence (DNA): TGTGCCAGCAGCTTAGGCGGAGGGTACCAAGAGACCCAGTACTTC.